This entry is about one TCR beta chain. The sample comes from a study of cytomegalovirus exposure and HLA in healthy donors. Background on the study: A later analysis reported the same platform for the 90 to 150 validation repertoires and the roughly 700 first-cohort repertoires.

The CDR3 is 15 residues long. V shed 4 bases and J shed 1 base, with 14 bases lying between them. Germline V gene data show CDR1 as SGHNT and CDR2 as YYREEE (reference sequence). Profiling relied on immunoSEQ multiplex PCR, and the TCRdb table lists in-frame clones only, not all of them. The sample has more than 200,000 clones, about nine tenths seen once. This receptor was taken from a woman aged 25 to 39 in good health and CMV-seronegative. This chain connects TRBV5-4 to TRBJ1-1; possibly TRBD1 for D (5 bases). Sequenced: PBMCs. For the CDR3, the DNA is TGTGCCAGCAGCATCCGTCGGGGGGGGAACACTGAAGCTTTCTTT. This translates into CASSIRRGGNTEAFF. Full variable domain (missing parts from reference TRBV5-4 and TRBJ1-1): ETGVTQSPTHLIKTRGQQVTLRCSSQSGHNTVSWYQQALGQGPQFIFQYYREEENGRGNFPPRFSGLQFPNYSSELNVNALELDDSALYLCASSIRRGGNTEAFFGQGTRLTVV.